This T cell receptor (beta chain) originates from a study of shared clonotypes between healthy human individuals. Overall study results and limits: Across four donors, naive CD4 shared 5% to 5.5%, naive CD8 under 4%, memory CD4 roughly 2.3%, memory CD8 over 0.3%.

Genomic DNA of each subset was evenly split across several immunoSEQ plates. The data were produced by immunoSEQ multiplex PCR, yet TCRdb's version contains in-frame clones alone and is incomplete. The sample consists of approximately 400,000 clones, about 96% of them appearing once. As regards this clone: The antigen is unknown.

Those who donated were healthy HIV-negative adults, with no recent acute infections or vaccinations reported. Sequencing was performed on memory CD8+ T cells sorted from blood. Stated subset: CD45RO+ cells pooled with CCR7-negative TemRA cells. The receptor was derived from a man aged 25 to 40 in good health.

The CDR3 region has the DNA TGTGCCAGCAGCTTGAGACGGATGCCTGGGGCCAACGTCCTGACTTTC. Translating gives CASSLRRMPGANVLTF. The chain has TRBV11-2 and TRBJ2-6, with D unresolved. The CDR3 loop spans 16 amino acids. V gave up 3 bases and J gave up 2 bases, with 11 bases separating them. Germline V CDR1 and CDR2: SGHAT, FQNNGV.